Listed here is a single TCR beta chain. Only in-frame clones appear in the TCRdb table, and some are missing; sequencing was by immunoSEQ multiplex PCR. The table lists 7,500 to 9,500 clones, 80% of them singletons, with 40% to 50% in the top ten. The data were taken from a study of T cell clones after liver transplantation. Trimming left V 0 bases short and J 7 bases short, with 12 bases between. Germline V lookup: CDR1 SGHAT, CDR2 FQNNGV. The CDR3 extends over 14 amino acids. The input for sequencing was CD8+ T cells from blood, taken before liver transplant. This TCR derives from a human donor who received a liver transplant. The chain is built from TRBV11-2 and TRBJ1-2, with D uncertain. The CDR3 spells CASSLEPRQSGYTF. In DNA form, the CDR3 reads TGTGCCAGCAGCTTAGAGCCAAGACAAAGTGGCTACACCTTC.